The 2 T cell receptor beta chains below all came from one sample that was sequenced in a study of T cell responses to AZD1222 COVID-19 vaccine. Using immunoSEQ multiplex PCR, the repertoire was profiled, and TCRdb retains in-frame clones only, with some absent. This sample has 150,000 to 200,000 clones, with 90% found just once. The sample in question was peripheral blood, obtained on day 0 of AZD1222 vaccination. These receptors all stem from an adult in good health.

CDR3 region: CASSRGLAGPPWSEQFF. As DNA, the CDR3 is TGTGCCAGCAGCCGGGGACTAGCGGGGCCTCCTTGGTCTGAGCAGTTCTTC. The chain uses TRBV27 and TRBJ2-1; 13 nucleotides match TRBD2. CDR3 size: 17 residues. The V gene end was trimmed by 6 bases and the J gene end by 9 bases; junction bases not matched to a gene: 14. Germline assignment: CDR1 MNHEY and CDR2 SMNVEV (reference sequence).

The chain uses TRBV7-9 and TRBJ2-7, with 9 bases matching TRBD1. Unmatched junction bases numbered 9, after V lost 4 bases and J lost 2 bases. The CDR3 loop spans 16 amino acids. CDR1 SEHNR and CDR2 FQNEAQ come from the germline V gene (reference sequence). For the CDR3, the DNA is TGTGCCAGCAGCTCCCCAAAGGGACAGGGAACCTACGAGCAGTACTTC. This translates into CASSSPKGQGTYEQYF.